Many counts were recorded for the clone carrying this T cell receptor beta chain. Its antigen is as yet unknown. With 5 bases clipped from V and 6 bases from J, the junction kept 4 bases outside the gene matches. Germline assignment: CDR1 MNHNS and CDR2 SASEGT. This CDR3 has 15 amino acids. The sample is drawn from a study of identical twins. Study findings and constraints: Out-of-frame beta chain sequences displayed weaker excess sharing between twins.

Via MiXCR, TCRdb re-called the 5' RACE reads, giving one row per CDR3 protein. In the table there are a few hundred thousand distinct CDR3 sequences, around 15% of which are singletons. These same records also appear under a second study, on yellow fever vaccine responses in identical twins.

The genes are TRBV6-1 and TRBJ2-2; TRBD2 agrees at 12 bases. Sequenced input: CD4+ T cells sorted from blood. The clonotype comes from a woman aged 18-35 years in good health. The CDR3 DNA sequence: TGTGCCAGCAGTCTAGCGGGGGGGCCGTCCGGGGAGCTGTTTTTT. This translates into CASSLAGGPSGELFF.